This T cell receptor beta chain was identified in a study of technical replicates of blood from four donors. Germline V gene lookup returns CDR1 MNHEY and CDR2 SMNVEV (reference sequence). The germline V and J ends were trimmed by 4 bases and 8 bases, with 14 bases remaining between them. CDR3 size: 14 residues. The repertoire was sequenced with immunoSEQ multiplex PCR; TCRdb's copy has only in-frame clones and lacks some. This sample has roughly 92,000 clones, with roughly 95% found just once. This TCR derives from a human donor in good health. The sample was T cells isolated from PBMCs. This sequence joins TRBV27 and TRBJ1-4; possible D gene TRBD1, 5 bases. CDR3 coding DNA: TGTGCCAGCAGTTCAAGGTTTCGGGGGGAAAAACTGTTTTTT. Its protein product is CASSSRFRGEKLFF.